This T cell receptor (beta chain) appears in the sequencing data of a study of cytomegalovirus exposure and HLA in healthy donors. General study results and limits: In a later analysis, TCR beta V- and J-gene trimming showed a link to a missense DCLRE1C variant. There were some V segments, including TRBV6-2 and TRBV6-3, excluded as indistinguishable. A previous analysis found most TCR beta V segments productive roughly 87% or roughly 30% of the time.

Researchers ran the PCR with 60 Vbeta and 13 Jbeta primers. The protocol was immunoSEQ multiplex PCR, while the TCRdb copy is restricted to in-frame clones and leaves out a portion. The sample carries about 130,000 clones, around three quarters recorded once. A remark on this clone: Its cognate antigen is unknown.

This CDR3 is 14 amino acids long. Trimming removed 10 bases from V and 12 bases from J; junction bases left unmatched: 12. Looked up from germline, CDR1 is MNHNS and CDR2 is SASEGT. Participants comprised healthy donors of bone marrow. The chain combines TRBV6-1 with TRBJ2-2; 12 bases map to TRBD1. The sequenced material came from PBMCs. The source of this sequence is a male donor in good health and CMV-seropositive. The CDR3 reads CATRPGTGGKKLFF. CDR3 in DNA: TGTGCCACCCGCCCCGGGACAGGGGGCAAGAAGCTGTTTTTT.